This T cell receptor beta chain was recovered during a study of blood T cell repertoires in COVID-19. Study details: Sample material is recorded as cDNA or gDNA derived from T cells, B-cell-depleted T cells, or PBMCs.

The CDR3 runs to 14 residues. Germline V gives CDR1 SQVTM, CDR2 ANQGSEA. J gave up 4 bases and V 4 bases, and 4 bases lay outside the gene matches. Per the original data handling: By means of reference gene primer amplification, nucleated cell counts were estimated. The assay was immunoSEQ multiplex PCR, and TCRdb's table has in-frame clones only and misses some. V and J calls and clone size are given by that table; D and trimming were obtained from the DNA. The data hold a few hundred thousand clones, with 80% to 90% observed a single time. The sequence derives from a man aged 50-59 years with acute or convalescent COVID-19. The chain recombines TRBV29-1 with TRBJ2-7; 13 nucleotides match TRBD2. Sequenced sample: peripheral blood. The CDR3 nucleotides are TGCAGCGTTGCTGGACTAGCGGGGGCATACGAGCAGTACTTC. The encoded protein is CSVAGLAGAYEQYF.